Each of the 31 T cell receptor beta chains below was sequenced from the same sample in a study of Ad26.COV2.S vaccination and SARS-CoV-2 variants. The table came from immunoSEQ multiplex PCR; TCRdb's copy has only in-frame clones and leaves some out. The sample includes 200,000 to 300,000 clones, around 88% of them seen just once. Treatment indicated: around 19 received Ad26.COV2.S at low or high dose, single or two shots; about 5 received placebo; per-sample allocation not given. The investigators took samples on day 63 after the first vaccine or placebo injection. The sample consisted of peripheral blood, taken in a trial of Ad26.COV2.S vaccine versus placebo. These receptors came from a person aged 18 to 59 who received the Ad26.COV2.S COVID-19 vaccine or a placebo.

About this clone: Germline and junction disagree at one end, which may indicate a read error. The sample carries other DNA sequences with the same CDR3. The chain uses TRBV20-1 and TRBJ2-2, with 11 bases identical to TRBD1. CDR1 and CDR2 from the germline V gene are DFQATT and SNEGSKA (reference sequence). This CDR3 has 17 residues. CDR3 loop: CSASAPSGQGDTGELFF. The CDR3 nucleotides are TGCAGTGCTAGTGCTCCGTCGGGACAGGGGGACACCGGGGAGCTATTTTTT.

The genes are TRBV5-1 and TRBJ2-5; D might be TRBD1 (5 bases). The CDR3 totals 14 residues. V was shortened by 3 bases and J by 4 bases, with 13 bases between the two germline ends. The germline CDR1 and CDR2 sequences are SGHRS and YFSETQ. CDR3 in DNA: TGCGCCAGCAGCTCAGACAGAGGCGGAGAGACCCAGTACTTC. Residues: CASSSDRGGETQYF.

The rearrangement links TRBV7-3 to TRBJ2-3, with D maybe TRBD1 (5 bases). Per the germline V gene, CDR1 is SGHTA and CDR2 is FQGTGA. This CDR3 spans 13 amino acids. Deletions cut 5 bases from V and 4 bases from J, with 10 bases between. The CDR3 DNA reads as TGTGCCAGCAGCGGACACCTAGCAGATACGCAGTATTTT. It is translated as CASSGHLADTQYF.

The rearrangement uses TRBV5-5 and TRBJ2-7; D uncertain. The germline gives CDR1 SGHKS, CDR2 YYEKEE (reference sequence). The germline V and J ends were trimmed by 0 bases and 2 bases, with 9 bases remaining between them. CDR3 length: 14 amino acids. In DNA, the CDR3 is TGTGCCAGCAGCTTGGAGGCAGGTACCTACGAGCAGTACGTC. Protein: CASSLEAGTYEQYV.

The V call is TRBV24-1, the J call TRBJ1-5; D is ambiguous. The germline gives CDR1 KGHDR, CDR2 SFDVKD. There are 14 residues in the CDR3. V lost 1 base, J lost 1 base, and 4 bases lay in between. The CDR3 DNA is TGTGCCACCAGTGATTTCCGGAGCAATCAGCCCCAGCATTTT. This translates into CATSDFRSNQPQHF.

This clone has only a few counts. The chain combines TRBV19 with TRBJ1-1; 10 bases are a match to TRBD1. V lost 7 bases to trimming and J lost 4 bases; unmatched junction nucleotides: 6. Germline lookup yields CDR1 LNHDA and CDR2 SQIVND (reference sequence). The CDR3 length is 14 residues. The CDR3 here is CASNPGTGVTEAFF. The CDR3 DNA sequence: TGTGCCAGTAACCCGGGGACAGGGGTCACTGAAGCTTTCTTT.

The chain links TRBV15 to TRBJ2-2; unclear D gene. Germline assignment: CDR1 LNHNV and CDR2 YYDKDF (reference sequence). The CDR3 contains 14 residues. The V and J ends lost 5 bases and 5 bases respectively, with 12 bases between them. CDR3 in DNA: TGTGCCACCAGCTTCCGGCCAATGACCGGGGAGCTGTTTTTT. It specifies CATSFRPMTGELFF. Filled out from reference TRBV15 and TRBJ2-2, the complete variable domain reads DAMVIQNPRYQVTQFGKPVTLSCSQTLNHNVMYWYQQKSSQAPKLLFHYYDKDFNNEADTPDNFQSRRPNTSFCFLDIRSPGLGDTAMYLCATSFRPMTGELFFGEGSRLTVL.

The chain carries TRBV3-1 (or the pseudogene TRBV3-2) and TRBJ2-5; D possibly corresponds to TRBD2 (6 bases). Germline assignment: CDR1 LGHDT and CDR2 YNNKEL (reference sequence). CDR3 length: 12 amino acids. Trimming left V 2 bases short and J 5 bases short, with 6 bases between. The CDR3 nucleotides read TGTGCCAGCAGCCAACGGGGGGAGACCCAGTACTTC. Its protein is CASSQRGETQYF.

The rearrangement uses TRBV2 and TRBJ2-1; the D is unclear. This CDR3 region has 11 residues. Germline V gene sequence: CDR1 SNHLY, CDR2 FYNNEI. The germline V and J ends were trimmed by 2 bases and 8 bases, with 4 bases remaining between them. CDR3 protein: CASSELDEQFF. The CDR3 bases are TGTGCCAGCAGTGAACTAGATGAGCAGTTCTTC.

This chain uses TRBV6-5 with TRBJ1-2; D may be TRBD1 (5 bases). Germline V gene lookup returns CDR1 MNHEY and CDR2 SVGAGI. The CDR3 is made up of 15 amino acids. Trimming removed 6 bases from V and 2 bases from J, with 16 bases in between. The CDR3 DNA reads as TGTGCCAGCAGACCGGGACCGAGGCAGAACTATGGCTACACCTTC. Its protein product is CASRPGPRQNYGYTF.

The rearrangement joins TRBV5-4 to TRBJ2-1; 8 bases map to TRBD1. V shed 4 bases and J 5 bases; nucleotides not matched to a gene: 5. This CDR3 has 14 residues. Germline CDR1 and CDR2: SGHNT and YYREEE (reference sequence). The CDR3 reads CASSPTGADNEQFF. The CDR3 DNA is TGTGCCAGCAGCCCGACAGGGGCAGACAATGAGCAGTTCTTC.

The rearrangement links TRBV5-6 to TRBJ2-1; D gene ambiguous. CDR1 is SGHDT, CDR2 YYEEEE, per germline. V was pared by 0 bases and J by 12 bases, with 13 bases between. There are 13 residues in the CDR3. Written as DNA, the CDR3 is TGTGCCAGCAGCTTGGCCCGAAGGACGGGGCAGTTCTTC. Amino acids: CASSLARRTGQFF.

The genes are TRBV4-1 and TRBJ2-1; 12 nucleotides match TRBD2. The J segment lost 10 bases and the V segment lost 4 bases, leaving 8 bases of the junction unmatched. The germline gives CDR1 MGHRA, CDR2 YSYEKL. The CDR3 spans 15 residues. CDR3 DNA sequence: TGCGCCAGCAGCCTCAGGACTAGCGGGGAGGGGGAGCAGTTCTTC. Translation: CASSLRTSGEGEQFF.

A few counts support this clone. The chain carries TRBV28 and TRBJ1-6; 7 bases map to TRBD1. Germline CDR1 is MDHEN and CDR2 is SYDVKM. The length of the CDR3 is 14 residues. Trimming cost V 6 bases and J 9 bases; bases outside gene matches: 8. CDR3 sequence: CASRRSQGGSPLHF. CDR3 nucleotide sequence: TGTGCCAGCAGGCGATCCCAGGGGGGTTCACCCCTCCACTTT.

The DNA for the CDR3 is TGTGCCACCAGCAGTCCGGGACAGAGAAATTCACCCCTCCACTTT. Its translation: CATSSPGQRNSPLHF. The genes are TRBV15 and TRBJ1-6; the match to TRBD1 covers 7 bases. There are 15 residues in the CDR3. Germline V gene lookup returns CDR1 LNHNV and CDR2 YYDKDF (reference sequence). The V gene end was trimmed by 3 bases and the J gene end by 7 bases; junction bases not matched to a gene: 6.

The V call is TRBV18, the J call TRBJ2-7; no reliable D call. V gave up 6 bases and J gave up 4 bases, with 13 bases separating them. This CDR3 contains 13 residues. Germline V gene sequence: CDR1 KGHSH, CDR2 LQKENI. The CDR3 nucleotides are TGTGCCAGCTCCCGCGGTTTGGGTTACGAGCAGTACTTC. This codes for CASSRGLGYEQYF.

The J gene is TRBJ2-5, the V gene TRBV7-2; D not certain. Trimming cost V 4 bases and J 6 bases, with 21 bases left between them. CDR1 and CDR2 (germline): SGHTA, FQGNSA. The CDR3 runs 16 residues. The CDR3 bases are TGTGCCAGCAGCTCCTTAGAATTCGGAAGAGTAAAGACCCAGTACTTC. It translates to CASSSLEFGRVKTQYF.

This clone was detected only a few times. The gene calls are TRBV27 and TRBJ1-5; D is ambiguous. V was trimmed by 3 bases and J by 4 bases, leaving 13 bases between them. The length of the CDR3 is 15 residues. Looked up from germline, CDR1 is MNHEY and CDR2 is SMNVEV (reference sequence). CDR3 amino acids: CASSFAGAYNQPQHF. The CDR3, as DNA: TGTGCCAGCAGTTTCGCAGGAGCTTATAATCAGCCCCAGCATTTT.

The chain joins TRBV30 to TRBJ2-7; 7 bases fit TRBD2. Germline-derived CDR1 and CDR2 are GTSNPN and SVGIG (reference sequence). The CDR3 spans 15 residues. V lost 5 bases to trimming and J lost 6 bases; unmatched junction nucleotides: 16. Written as DNA, the CDR3 is TGTGCCTGGTCCCCGGGGGGAAGCGTCTCCGGCGAGCAGTACTTC. Residues: CAWSPGGSVSGEQYF.

This rearrangement joins TRBV19 to TRBJ2-1; D uncertain. The CDR3 runs to 15 residues. In germline, CDR1 is LNHDA, CDR2 SQIVND (reference sequence). The CDR3 sequence: CAGSQKLSSYNEQFF. In DNA, the CDR3 is TGTGCGGGAAGCCAAAAGCTGAGCTCCTACAATGAGCAGTTCTTC. The full variable domain, rest sourced from reference TRBV19 and TRBJ2-1, is DGGITQSPKYLFRKEGQNVTLSCEQNLNHDAMYWYRQDPGQGLRLIYYSQIVNDFQKGDIAEGYSVSREKKESFPLTVTSAQKNPTAFYLCAGSQKLSSYNEQFFGPGTRLTVL.

This chain links TRBV19 with TRBJ1-1; D is unresolved. V was clipped by 3 bases and J by 4 bases, with 18 bases between them. Germline CDR1 reads LNHDA; CDR2 reads SQIVND (reference sequence). This CDR3 has 16 residues. The CDR3 sequence is CASSIAGNGLFTEAFF. As DNA, the CDR3 is TGTGCCAGTAGTATTGCGGGGAATGGATTATTCACTGAAGCTTTCTTT.

The chain joins TRBV7-6 to TRBJ2-3; TRBD1 might be the D (6 bases). The CDR3 is 19 amino acids. V lost 5 bases to trimming and J lost 2 bases, with 26 bases between them. Germline CDR1 and CDR2: SGHVS and FNYEAQ. DNA of the CDR3: TGTGCCAGCAGCCGGTGGGCCCCCTCCAACAGGGCGATCACAGATACGCAGTATTTT. Translation: CASSRWAPSNRAITDTQYF.

The genes are TRBV9 and TRBJ2-1, with D unresolved. Germline V gives CDR1 SGDLS, CDR2 YYNGEE. The CDR3 has 13 residues. V dropped 4 bases and J dropped 7 bases, with 12 bases sitting between them. The CDR3 region is CASSPLDRNEQFF. The CDR3 nucleotides are TGTGCCAGCAGCCCCCTCGACCGAAATGAGCAGTTCTTC. Full variable domain (rest looked up from reference TRBV9 and TRBJ2-1): DSGVTQTPKHLITATGQRVTLRCSPRSGDLSVYWYQQSLDQGLQFLIQYYNGEERAKGNILERFSAQQFPDLHSELNLSSLELGDSALYFCASSPLDRNEQFFGPGTRLTVL.

V and J are TRBV7-2 and TRBJ2-1; a weak D match, TRBD1 (5 bases). V was pared by 7 bases and J by 5 bases, with 18 bases between. CDR1 and CDR2 from the germline V gene are SGHTA and FQGNSA. The CDR3 runs to 15 residues. The CDR3 loop is CASTSQAGWHNEQFF. In nucleotides, the CDR3 is TGTGCCAGCACCTCACAGGCCGGGTGGCACAATGAGCAGTTCTTC.

The CDR3 here is CASSTGTADLSSYNEQFF. Written as DNA, the CDR3 is TGTGCCAGTAGTACCGGGACAGCCGACTTAAGCTCCTACAATGAGCAGTTCTTC. The V call is TRBV19, the J call TRBJ2-1; 7 bases map to TRBD1. Looked up from germline, CDR1 is LNHDA and CDR2 is SQIVND (reference sequence). The CDR3 contains 18 residues. After removal of 4 bases from V and 0 bases from J, the junction contained 12 bases not matched to a gene.

This clone is a singleton in its sample. The chain uses TRBV7-8 and TRBJ2-1; 8 positions match TRBD1. V dropped 5 bases and J dropped 1; count of bases not matched to a gene: 16. This CDR3 is 19 amino acids long. In germline, CDR1 is SGHVS, CDR2 FQNEAQ. CDR3 protein: CASSLRTGTYSVSYNEQFF. For the CDR3, the DNA is TGTGCCAGCAGCCTGCGGACAGGGACGTATAGCGTGTCCTACAATGAGCAGTTCTTC.

This clone showed up just a few times. V and J are TRBV6-2 or TRBV6-3 and TRBJ2-7, with a weak D call TRBD1 (6 bases). Per the germline V gene, CDR1 is MNHEY and CDR2 is SVGEGT. This CDR3 region has 15 residues. V lost 5 bases, J lost 0 bases, and 14 bases lay in between. DNA for the CDR3: TGTGCCAGCAGTAGACCGGGACAAATCTCCTACGAGCAGTACGTC. Translation: CASSRPGQISYEQYV.

This chain links TRBV12-1 with TRBJ2-3; the table's D call TRBD1 went unverified against the DNA. TRBV12-1 has pseudogene status. The CDR3 is made up of 18 amino acids. In nucleotides, the CDR3 is TGTGCCAGCAGCCAAGCGAAGACAGGAGAAGACCCAAGTGATACGCAGTATTTT. Translating it yields CASSQAKTGEDPSDTQYF.

This clone was counted a single time. The chain couples TRBV18 to TRBJ2-1; 10 nucleotides match TRBD2. The length of the CDR3 is 15 residues. V trimming: 4 bases; J trimming: 5 bases; junction bases outside the gene matches: 5. Germline V CDR1 and CDR2: KGHSH, LQKENI. CDR3 DNA sequence: TGTGCCAGCTCACAGGGACTAGCGTTCCACAATGAGCAGTTCTTC. Its translation is CASSQGLAFHNEQFF.

This clone was seen a few times. J is TRBJ1-5 and V is TRBV6-2 or TRBV6-3; no clear D. Looked up from germline, CDR1 is MNHEY and CDR2 is SVGEGT. V shed 2 bases and J shed 0 bases, with 5 bases lying between them. The CDR3 loop spans 14 amino acids. Here the CDR3 DNA reads TGTGCCAGCAGTTACAAAGCTAGCAATCAGCCCCAGCATTTT. Translating gives CASSYKASNQPQHF.

With regard to this clone: This could be a read error, since a much larger clone is one nucleotide away. The J gene is TRBJ2-2, the V gene TRBV14; the D gene is possibly TRBD1 (5 bases). V was pared by 4 bases and J by 4 bases, with 7 bases between. The germline V gene has CDR1 SGHDN and CDR2 FVKESK. The CDR3 has 13 residues. The CDR3 region has the DNA TGTGCCAGCAGCCCCCAGGGCACCGGGGAGCTGTTTTTT. Its translation is CASSPQGTGELFF.